Below, 8 T cell receptor beta chains from the same sample are listed, as sequenced in a study of cytomegalovirus exposure and HLA in healthy donors. This PCR relied on a set of 60 Vbeta primers and 13 Jbeta primers. This table comes from immunoSEQ multiplex PCR, and its TCRdb copy is limited to in-frame clones, with some not included. The sample shows about 190,000 clones, around 85% of them seen only once. Sequencing was done on a sample of PBMCs. All receptors derive from a boy aged 2-9 years in good health and CMV-seronegative.

The chain uses TRBV28 and TRBJ1-4; 10 bases fit TRBD1. The V and J ends lost 5 bases and 5 bases, in that order; junction bases with no gene match: 5. Germline V CDR1 and CDR2: MDHEN, SYDVKM. The CDR3 spans 15 residues. CDR3 loop: CASSETGGKNEKLFF. The CDR3 DNA follows: TGTGCCAGCAGTGAGACAGGGGGCAAGAATGAAAAACTGTTTTTT. Combining the CDR3 with reference TRBV28 and TRBJ1-4 gives the whole variable domain DVKVTQSSRYLVKRTGEKVFLECVQDMDHENMFWYRQDPGLGLRLIYFSYDVKMKEKGDIPEGYSVSREKKERFSLILESASTNQTSMYLCASSETGGKNEKLFFGSGTQLSVL.

The rearrangement links TRBV5-4 to TRBJ1-1, with 10 bases aligning to TRBD1. The V segment lost 3 bases and the J segment 5 bases; nucleotides outside the gene matches: 4. Looked up from germline, CDR1 is SGHNT and CDR2 is YYREEE (reference sequence). The CDR3 totals 14 residues. In DNA form, the CDR3 reads TGTGCCAGCAGCTGGCGACAGGGGGCAACTGAAGCTTTCTTT. Amino acids: CASSWRQGATEAFF.

This rearrangement joins TRBV6-6 to TRBJ2-1, with 9 bases that match TRBD1. The J segment lost 7 bases and the V segment lost 1 base, leaving 2 bases of the junction unmatched. This CDR3 has 14 residues. The V gene's germline CDR1 is MNHNY and CDR2 SVGAGI (reference sequence). CDR3 sequence reads: CASSYLDRGNEQFF. The CDR3 nucleotides are TGTGCCAGCAGTTACTTAGACAGGGGGAATGAGCAGTTCTTC.

The V and J genes are TRBV5-1 and TRBJ2-2; D is perhaps TRBD2 (6 bases). The CDR3 covers 15 residues. Germline-derived CDR1 and CDR2 are SGHRS and YFSETQ. V lost 6 bases to trimming and J lost 7 bases, with 19 bases between them. The CDR3 nucleotides read TGCGCCAGCAAGGGTGACACGGGAGCGCACGGGGAGCTGTTTTTT. Translating it yields CASKGDTGAHGELFF.

The chain combines TRBV28 with TRBJ2-7; tentatively, D is TRBD1 (5 bases). This CDR3 is 14 amino acids long. V shed 2 bases and J shed 1 base, with 9 bases lying between them. Germline-derived CDR1 and CDR2 are MDHEN and SYDVKM. In nucleotides, the CDR3 is TGTGCCAGCAGTTTAGGGGCACTATCCTACGAGCAGTACGTC. As protein: CASSLGALSYEQYV.

The chain links TRBV28 to TRBJ1-2; 7 nucleotides agree with TRBD1. Trimming cost V 6 bases and J 6 bases; bases outside gene matches: 16. Germline CDR1 is MDHEN and CDR2 is SYDVKM. The CDR3 is made up of 16 amino acids. CDR3 coding DNA: TGTGCCAGCAGCTATCCCGACAGGGCATTAAATGATGGCTACACCTTC. Translating gives CASSYPDRALNDGYTF.

This clone appeared a few times. V and J are TRBV7-6 and TRBJ2-1; 10 bases fit TRBD1. J lost 0 bases, V lost 1 base, and 0 bases had no gene match. Germline CDR1 reads SGHVS; CDR2 reads FNYEAQ. The CDR3 runs 16 residues. The CDR3 DNA sequence: TGTGCCAGCAGCTTAGGACAGGGGGCCTCCTACAATGAGCAGTTCTTC. The encoded protein is CASSLGQGASYNEQFF.

The V and J genes are TRBV28 and TRBJ1-1; D not certain. V shed 1 base and J shed 10 bases, with 10 bases lying between them. The CDR3 has 12 residues. Germline CDR1 and CDR2: MDHEN and SYDVKM. The CDR3 loop reads CASSLLARGAFF. CDR3 DNA sequence: TGTGCCAGCAGTTTATTGGCACGGGGAGCTTTCTTT.